This T cell receptor (beta chain) was recovered during a study of beta chain features in type 1 diabetes (dated by TCRdb to the late 2010s). About the study as a whole: No differences in mean age, gender distribution, total cell number or subset yield were found between patients and healthy donors. A total of about 100,000,000 sorted cells were examined across all samples, and RNA yield correlated strongly with the number of cells per subset. The study compared the TCRB repertoires of sorted circulating CD4+ T cell subsets in recently diagnosed type 1 diabetes patients with those in matched healthy donors. Regulatory and stem cell-like memory subsets were isolated from only 8 patients and roughly 8 healthy donors, whereas naive and central memory subsets came from all 30 or so donors.

The entire isolated RNA was reverse transcribed using the High Capacity cDNA Reverse Transcription Kit, and thus expressed TCRB transcripts were sequenced. Deep immunoSEQ sequencing was performed on naive, central memory and regulatory T cell samples, with an average of about 4 million total reads per sample. After sorted cells were lysed in RLT buffer, RNA was extracted with DNase-treated RNeasy Micro or Mini kits, with the choice depending on cell number. To prevent cross-contamination, each cell subset was processed individually, whereas patient and healthy donor samples were processed jointly. Using the immunoSEQ multiplex PCR, TCRB sequences were amplified from cDNA into 87-bp fragments spanning the CDR3 region. Amplicons were sequenced on the Illumina HiSeq platform. Turning to the authors' computational methods: Synthetic template baselines were used to correct PCR bias computationally, reads within Hamming distance 2 were collapsed together, and singletons that could not be merged were discarded. Reads were aligned to IMGT to assign V, D and J genes, CDR3 length, and insertions or deletions at six rearrangement sites. Clonotype counts were normalized to sorted cell number within each subset before computing true diversity and Gini coefficients with the tcR R package. The overlap coefficient, calculated on TCRB nucleotide sequences, was used to quantify repertoire sharing. This immuneACCESS table, as held by TCRdb, lists in-frame sequences with V and J called but not all clones. Of the missing ones, under half trace to an unresolved V gene in checked studies; the others have no known cause. V and J calls and clone size are given by that table; D and trimming were obtained from the DNA. This sample gives 120,000 to 150,000 clones in total; roughly 53% of them show up just once. The ten largest make up roughly 0.42% of the sample.

Each donor gave one peripheral blood draw, about 110 mL on average, collected into heparinised tubes. A BD FACSAria II was used to sort naive, central memory, regulatory and stem cell-like memory CD4+ T cells with a panel that included CD45RO, CCR7, CD25, CD127, CD95 and CD27. Every sorted population had a purity above 95%. PBMCs were isolated right away by Lymphoprep density gradient centrifugation and were stained directly, without culture. Samples were stained and sorted in pairs, with one healthy donor and one patient per experiment, so that batch effects were minimized. Results the study describes overall, beyond this receptor: Sequencing cDNA rather than genomic DNA could over-represent highly expressing activated cells, although activation and CD3 levels did not differ between groups. Type 1 diabetes patients showed a moderate but significant shortening of TCRB CDR3 length in all four CD4+ subsets. Naive, central memory and regulatory TCRB repertoires appeared to be more alike among patients than among healthy donors. Only small numbers of individuals were included in the HLA sub-analyses, which left unresolved whether HLA type had any influence on TCRB rearrangement. PCR might favor shorter templates, but patient and control samples were amplified and corrected together, so any skew would affect both groups equally. At VDJ recombination sites, type 1 diabetes patients had fewer insertions and more deleted nucleotides, which implies abnormalities in thymic rearrangement.

In the germline V gene (reference sequence), CDR1 corresponds to SEHNR and CDR2 to FQNEAQ. The CDR3 goes from the cysteine to the phenylalanine over 15 residues. Just CDR3 DNA is preserved here, 45 bases in frame from base 1. The germline V end is reduced by 5 bases and the J end by 8 bases; junction bases left unmatched: 9. Concerning this clone itself: Its antigen is currently not known. No per-base quality is available; no much larger clone lies one base away.

The receptor chain draws on TRBV7-9 and TRBJ1-4; TRBD1 lines up with 9 middle nucleotides. The clonotype was recovered from a man between 18 and 29 years old in good health. Sequenced sample: Tregs from blood. The sample's cell subset or site label is to be understood as: regulatory CD4+ T cells. Here is the DNA: TGTGCCAGCAGCCTCGGACAGGGGCGGGACGAAAAACTGTTTTTT. Translated, this gives CASSLGQGRDEKLFF. Supplemented by the reference TRBV7-9 and TRBJ1-4 proteins around the CDR3, the complete variable domain is DTGVSQNPRHKITKRGQNVTFRCDPISEHNRLYWYRQTLGQGPEFLTYFQNEAQLEKSRLLSDRFSAERPKGSFSTLEIQRTEQGDSAMYLCASSLGQGRDEKLFFGSGTQLSVL.